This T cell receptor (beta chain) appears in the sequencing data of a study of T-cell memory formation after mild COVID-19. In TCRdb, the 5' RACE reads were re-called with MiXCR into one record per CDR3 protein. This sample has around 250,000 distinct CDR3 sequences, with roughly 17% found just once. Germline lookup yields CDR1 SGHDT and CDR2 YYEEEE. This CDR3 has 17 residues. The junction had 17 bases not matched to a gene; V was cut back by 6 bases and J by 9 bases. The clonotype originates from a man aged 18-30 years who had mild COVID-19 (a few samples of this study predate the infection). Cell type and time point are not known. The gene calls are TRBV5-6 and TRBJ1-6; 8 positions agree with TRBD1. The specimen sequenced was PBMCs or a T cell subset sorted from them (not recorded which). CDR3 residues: CASTDGVPDRVSSPLHF. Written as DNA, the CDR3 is TGTGCCAGCACCGATGGGGTGCCGGACAGGGTCTCTTCACCCCTCCACTTT.